This TCR beta chain was observed in a study of cytomegalovirus exposure and HLA in healthy donors. General study findings and limits: In an earlier analysis, most TCR beta V segments were productive about 87% or about 30% of the time. 87-base-pair reads could not separate some V segments, including TRBV6-2 and TRBV6-3.

PCR employed 60 Vbeta and 13 Jbeta primers. Clones were sequenced by immunoSEQ multiplex PCR, and TCRdb holds only the in-frame ones, with some missing. Altogether some 200,000 clones are present, 75% to 90% being singletons, with the ten largest covering 2.7%. Trimming took 7 bases from V and 0 from J; bases not matched to a gene: 5. CDR1 and CDR2 (germline): PRHDT, FYEKMQ (reference sequence). The length of the CDR3 is 14 residues. Turning to this clone: Antigen unknown.

The clonotype comes from a woman in her thirties or forties in good health and CMV-seronegative. Source material: PBMCs. J is TRBJ1-1 and V is TRBV13; 7 nucleotides line up with TRBD1. The CDR3 bases are TGTGCCAGCACGCAACAGGGGATGAACACTGAAGCTTTCTTT. Translation gives CASTQQGMNTEAFF.